This T cell receptor beta chain was recovered during a study of shared clonotypes between healthy human individuals. Trimming took 5 bases from V and 1 from J; bases not matched to a gene: 14. CDR1 is SNHLY, CDR2 FYNNEI, per germline. This CDR3 spans 18 amino acids. TCRdb keeps only in-frame clones here, not all; method: immunoSEQ multiplex PCR. The profile shows roughly 2.6 million clones, around 90% of them singletons. This chain joins TRBV2 and TRBJ2-5, with 9 bases identical to TRBD2. What was sequenced was naive CD4+ T cells sorted from blood. As for subset: CD45RA+ positively selected. The clonotype originates from a man between 18 and 35 years old in good health. CDR3 protein: CASSPLQGAGGPQETQYF. CDR3 bases: TGTGCCAGCAGTCCCCTCCAGGGAGCGGGGGGTCCCCAAGAGACCCAGTACTTC.